This TCR beta chain was identified in a study of shared clonotypes between healthy human individuals. Profiling relied on immunoSEQ multiplex PCR, and the TCRdb table lists in-frame clones only, not all of them. The table shows around 430,000 clones, with about 85% occurring only once. The germline V and J ends were trimmed by 4 bases and 1 base, with 17 bases remaining between them. The CDR3 has 16 residues. The germline V gene encodes CDR1 MNHGY and CDR2 SVAAGI. Healthy HIV-negative adults without recent acute infections or vaccinations served as donors. The sequence was collected from a woman aged 40 to 50 in good health. Some clones in this sample may be carry-over from other donors' samples. The gene calls are TRBV6-9 and TRBJ2-7; D is undetermined. Sample: PBMCs. The CDR3 DNA reads TGTGCCAGCAGTTCCCTCTTCGGGTCGGCTTCCTACGAGCAGTACTTC. Translating it yields CASSSLFGSASYEQYF.